A single sample is the source of the 29 T cell receptor beta chains below, sequenced in a study of T cell repertoires in cytomegalovirus infection. The antigens for these receptors are not known. TCRdb redid the calling of the reads with MiXCR, one entry per CDR3 protein. The sample has hundreds of thousands of distinct CDR3 sequences, about a third seen once; the top ten hold more than 13%. The sample here was cultured CD8+ T cells from PBMCs, taken from culture after CMV antigen stimulation. The receptors derive from a human donor in good health (CMV status not recorded). Some clones in this sample may be carry-over from other donors' samples.

This clonotype was picked up one time. The chain recombines TRBV2 with TRBJ2-7; possibly TRBD1 for D (5 bases). The V end lost 4 bases, the J end lost 6 bases, and 16 bases lay between the germline ends. Germline assignment: CDR1 SNHLY and CDR2 FYNNEI. The CDR3 has 14 residues. In DNA form, the CDR3 reads TGTGCCAGCAGTGGCCAGGGTTTTTATCGCGAGCAGTACGTC. Its translation is CASSGQGFYREQYV.

The gene calls are TRBV28 and TRBJ2-1; D may match TRBD1 or TRBD2 (5 bases each). Trimming removed 8 bases at V and 10 bases at J, with 9 bases between. CDR1 and CDR2 from the germline V gene are MDHEN and SYDVKM. The CDR3 is 10 amino acids. Written as DNA, the CDR3 is TGTGCCAGCTTGGGGGTGGAGCAGTTCTTC. It yields the protein CASLGVEQFF.

The chain is built from TRBV20-1 and TRBJ1-1; 9 bases map to TRBD1. Germline V gene data show CDR1 as DFQATT and CDR2 as SNEGSKA (reference sequence). Unmatched junction bases numbered 6, after V lost 4 bases and J lost 0 bases. CDR3 length: 15 residues. This CDR3 reads CSATRTGVMNTEAFF. The CDR3 DNA follows: TGCAGTGCTACCAGGACAGGGGTGATGAACACTGAAGCTTTCTTT.

V and J are TRBV20-1 and TRBJ1-1; tentatively, D is TRBD1 (5 bases). This CDR3 is 14 amino acids long. CDR1 is DFQATT and CDR2 is SNEGSKA in the germline V gene (reference sequence). Trimming took 7 bases from V and 3 from J, leaving 18 bases between them. This CDR3 reads CSVRKGGGDTEAFF. The CDR3 DNA sequence: TGCAGTGTCAGGAAAGGCGGGGGGGACACTGAAGCTTTCTTT.

This clonotype turned up a few times. The chain employs TRBV7-9 and TRBJ1-4; no firm D call. The CDR3 sequence is 13 residues long. The V gene lost 4 bases and the J gene lost 11 bases, with 14 bases spanning the gap. Per the germline V gene, CDR1 is SEHNR and CDR2 is FQNEAQ (reference sequence). DNA of the CDR3: TGTGCCAGCAGCTACACATCCTCCGGCAAACTGTTTTTT. Encoded protein: CASSYTSSGKLFF.

The chain recombines TRBV20-1 with TRBJ1-2; D remains ambiguous. The CDR3 totals 12 residues. CDR1 DFQATT and CDR2 SNEGSKA come from the germline V gene (reference sequence). The V and J ends lost 2 bases and 3 bases respectively, with 7 bases between them. The chain's CDR3 is CSARPPDYGYTF. The CDR3 coding sequence is TGCAGTGCTAGACCTCCGGACTATGGCTACACCTTC.

This clonotype was observed a few times. This may be a read error, as it is one base from a much larger clone. This rearrangement joins TRBV7-8 to TRBJ2-3; the match to TRBD2 covers 9 bases. The CDR3 length is 15 residues. The junction had 8 bases not matched to a gene; V was cut back by 5 bases and J by 5 bases. Germline lookup yields CDR1 SGHVS and CDR2 FQNEAQ. The CDR3 nucleotides are TGTGCCAGCAGCCCCAGCGGGGGGTTTGTAGATACGCAGTATTTT. As protein: CASSPSGGFVDTQYF.

This clonotype occurred a few times. This chain connects TRBV10-3 to TRBJ2-4; D is possibly TRBD1 (5 bases). Germline lookup yields CDR1 ENHRY and CDR2 SYGVKD. Between the trimmed V and J ends, which lost 0 bases and 8 bases, there was a span of 11 bases. This CDR3 has 14 residues. The CDR3 nucleotides are TGTGCCATCAGTGAGTCAAGCAGGGAACACATTCAGTACTTC. Its protein product is CAISESSREHIQYF.

The chain couples TRBV27 to TRBJ2-2, with D unresolved. V lost 3 bases to trimming and J lost 6 bases, with 8 bases between them. The CDR3 length is 13 residues. Germline V gene data show CDR1 as MNHEY and CDR2 as SMNVEV (reference sequence). The CDR3 spells CASSFGRAGELFF. In DNA form, the CDR3 reads TGTGCCAGCAGTTTTGGTAGGGCCGGGGAGCTGTTTTTT.

There are many counts of this clonotype. V gene TRBV10-3 combines with J gene TRBJ2-5; D remains unclear. The CDR3 runs 13 residues. Per germline, CDR1 ENHRY and CDR2 SYGVKD. V was shortened by 0 bases and J by 5 bases, with 7 bases between the two germline ends. CDR3 residues: CAISESNGETQYF. CDR3 bases: TGTGCCATCAGTGAGTCGAATGGGGAGACCCAGTACTTC.

The rearrangement uses TRBV24-1 and TRBJ2-7; D not certain. This CDR3 has 14 residues. Germline V gene sequence: CDR1 KGHDR, CDR2 SFDVKD. V lost 6 bases and J 1 base, leaving 12 bases between the germline ends. CDR3 sequence reads: CATSSGLGSYEQYV. DNA for the CDR3: TGTGCCACCAGTTCAGGTTTGGGGTCCTACGAGCAGTACGTC.

This clonotype appeared once. DNA for the CDR3: TGTGCCACCAGCAGTGGGGCCGGAAAGACCCAGTACTTC. It yields the protein CATSSGAGKTQYF. This chain uses TRBV15 with TRBJ2-5, with D possibly matching TRBD1 (5 bases). Trimming pared 3 bases from V and 6 bases from J, leaving 11 bases between. This CDR3 region has 13 residues. Germline V gives CDR1 LNHNV, CDR2 YYDKDF (reference sequence). Variable domain in full (rest from reference TRBV15 and TRBJ2-5): DAMVIQNPRYQVTQFGKPVTLSCSQTLNHNVMYWYQQKSSQAPKLLFHYYDKDFNNEADTPDNFQSRRPNTSFCFLDIRSPGLGDTAMYLCATSSGAGKTQYFGPGTRLLVL.

This clonotype was counted between two and nine times. The chain combines TRBV6-1 with TRBJ1-2; D is undetermined. This CDR3 comprises 13 residues. V lost 6 bases and J 5 bases, leaving 13 bases between the germline ends. Germline V lookup: CDR1 MNHNS, CDR2 SASEGT. CDR3 protein: CASSNGLGYGYTF. The CDR3 DNA follows: TGTGCCAGCAGCAACGGGCTGGGGTATGGCTACACCTTC.

This clonotype was observed a few times. The CDR3: CALLGYIQDTQYF. The DNA for the CDR3 is TGTGCCCTCCTTGGATATATTCAAGATACGCAGTATTTT. The V and J genes are TRBV6-1 and TRBJ2-3; no reliable D call. V shed 11 bases and J shed 5 bases, with 17 bases lying between them. CDR1 is MNHNS and CDR2 is SASEGT in the germline V gene. The CDR3 is made up of 13 amino acids.

This clonotype has just a few counts. This rearrangement joins TRBV10-3 to TRBJ2-6; TRBD1 aligns across 7 bases. J gave up 0 bases and V 6 bases, and 11 bases lay outside the gene matches. The CDR3 loop spans 18 amino acids. Germline assignment: CDR1 ENHRY and CDR2 SYGVKD. The CDR3 region has the DNA TGTGCCATCAGACTGACAGGGAACCTAAACTCTGGGGCCAACGTCCTGACTTTC. It encodes CAIRLTGNLNSGANVLTF.

There are many counts of this clonotype. The chain carries TRBV6-1 and TRBJ2-1; D is perhaps TRBD1 or TRBD2 (6 bases each). The germline CDR1 and CDR2 sequences are MNHNS and SASEGT. The CDR3 is 16 amino acids. The V end lost 6 bases, the J end lost 8 bases, and 23 bases lay between the germline ends. The CDR3 sequence: CASSEGLGGVRDEQFF. DNA of the CDR3: TGTGCCAGCAGCGAGGGATTGGGGGGCGTCAGGGATGAGCAGTTCTTC.

The J gene is TRBJ2-1, the V gene TRBV6-2 or TRBV6-3; TRBD1 matches at 8 bases. Losses at the gene ends were 1 base for V and 15 bases for J; bases not matched to a gene: 8. There are 13 residues in the CDR3. Germline lookup yields CDR1 MNHEY and CDR2 SVGEGT. The CDR3 DNA reads TGTGCCAGCAGTTACTTAGACAGGGGCGCTGCGTTCTTC. It codes for CASSYLDRGAAFF.

The table lists this clonotype with a few counts. The gene calls are TRBV14 and TRBJ2-7; D call uncertain. CDR1 is SGHDN and CDR2 is FVKESK in the germline V gene. V was trimmed by 1 base and J by 8 bases, leaving 9 bases between them. The CDR3 is made up of 12 amino acids. The CDR3 DNA reads TGTGCCAGCAGCCAAGTGAACACCCAGCAGTACTTC. Its translation is CASSQVNTQQYF.

The chain has TRBV6-6 and TRBJ1-5; tentatively, D is TRBD1 (5 bases). The germline V and J ends were trimmed by 1 base and 0 bases, with 10 bases remaining between them. The CDR3 is made up of 16 amino acids. CDR1 MNHNY and CDR2 SVGAGI come from the germline V gene (reference sequence). CDR3 in DNA: TGTGCCAGCAGTTACTACCCGACAGATAGCAATCAGCCCCAGCATTTT. This translates into CASSYYPTDSNQPQHF.

The table lists this clonotype with a few counts. The V and J genes are TRBV7-6 and TRBJ1-5; possible D gene TRBD1, 5 bases. The ends were cut back, 6 bases at V and 3 bases at J, with 18 bases in the middle. The CDR3 is 16 residues long. CDR1 SGHVS and CDR2 FNYEAQ come from the germline V gene. The CDR3 nucleotides read TGTGCCAGCAGTAGCTTGGGGGTTAATTCCAATCAGCCCCAGCATTTT. Residues: CASSSLGVNSNQPQHF.

The CDR3 loop reads CASSRTGGASNSPLHF. Here the CDR3 DNA reads TGTGCCAGCAGCCGGACAGGGGGCGCGTCCAATTCACCCCTCCACTTT. This sequence joins TRBV12-3 or TRBV12-4 and TRBJ1-6, with TRBD1 identical over 11 bases. V was pared by 6 bases and J by 7 bases, with 8 bases of the junction left unmatched. The CDR3 covers 16 residues.

This clonotype was picked up a small number of times. CDR3: CASSHGTGVTGNTIYF. CDR3 nucleotide sequence: TGTGCCAGCAGTCACGGGACAGGGGTGACTGGAAACACCATATATTTT. The chain joins TRBV12-3 or TRBV12-4 to TRBJ1-3, with TRBD1 matching over 10 bases. J was trimmed by 2 bases and V by 5 bases; bases with no gene match: 6. The CDR3 is 16 residues long.

This clonotype turned up a few times. The chain combines TRBV3-1 with TRBJ2-1; TRBD2 is a possible D gene (5 bases). The CDR3 contains 15 residues. Germline-derived CDR1 and CDR2 are LGHDT and YNNKEL (reference sequence). Deletions cut 0 bases from V and 5 bases from J, with 11 bases between. The CDR3: CASSQDLGLHNEQFF. The CDR3 DNA follows: TGTGCCAGCAGCCAAGATCTTGGACTTCACAATGAGCAGTTCTTC.

This clonotype has more than one count but fewer than ten. V usage is TRBV7-2 and J usage is TRBJ2-3; no reliable D call. V lost 1 base to trimming and J lost 5 bases, with 7 bases between them. The CDR3 consists of 13 residues. In germline, CDR1 is SGHTA, CDR2 FQGNSA. CDR3 DNA: TGTGCCAGCAGCTTAGTGCCCGGAGATACGCAGTATTTT. It is translated as CASSLVPGDTQYF.

A few counts support this clonotype. V and J are TRBV6-1 and TRBJ2-5; 7 positions match TRBD1. This CDR3 is built from 15 residues. V shed 5 bases, J shed 0 bases, and the junction held 6 bases outside the gene matches. Germline V gives CDR1 MNHNS, CDR2 SASEGT. The CDR3 region is CASSTPTGNQETQYF. In DNA, the CDR3 is TGTGCCAGCAGTACACCGACAGGGAACCAAGAGACCCAGTACTTC.

This rearrangement joins TRBV12-5 to TRBJ2-1; D not certain. Germline loops: CDR1 LGHNT, CDR2 FRNRAP. This CDR3 comprises 15 residues. Trimming shortened V by 4 bases and J by 0 bases, and 10 bases separated the two germline ends. In DNA, the CDR3 is TGTGCTAGTGGTTACGACAAGAGCTCCTACAATGAGCAGTTCTTC. This encodes CASGYDKSSYNEQFF.

The CDR3 reads CASSSTGQGVGNTEAFF. In DNA, the CDR3 is TGCGCCAGCAGCTCAACTGGACAGGGGGTAGGGAACACTGAAGCTTTCTTT. The chain joins TRBV5-1 to TRBJ1-1, with TRBD1 identical over 10 bases. Germline CDR1 and CDR2: SGHRS and YFSETQ. The CDR3 spans 17 residues. Trimming cost V 3 bases and J 1 base; bases outside gene matches: 9.

This chain connects TRBV6-5 to TRBJ2-1; 10 bases line up with TRBD2. CDR3 length: 17 amino acids. The trim removed 5 bases at V and 9 bases at J, leaving 16 bases unmatched. Germline-derived CDR1 and CDR2 are MNHEY and SVGAGI. The CDR3 spells CASSRSSGGTLRGEQFF. The CDR3, as DNA: TGTGCCAGCAGTCGTTCTAGCGGGGGTACCTTGAGAGGTGAGCAGTTCTTC.

This clonotype was recorded a few times. The rearrangement uses TRBV6-1 and TRBJ1-4; 9 bases are shared with TRBD1. Losses at the gene ends were 5 bases for V and 8 bases for J; bases not matched to a gene: 3. There are 13 residues in the CDR3. Germline CDR1 MNHNS, CDR2 SASEGT. The CDR3 reads CASSTGGQEKLFF. The DNA of the CDR3 is TGTGCCAGCAGTACAGGGGGCCAAGAAAAACTGTTTTTT.